This T cell receptor (beta chain) was observed in a study of T cells in Graves' hyperthyroidism and ophthalmopathy. General study results and limits: The majority of expanded thyroid clonotypes above 0.001 also appeared in blood. In the analysis, a 13 V-J model separated ophthalmopathy from stable hyperthyroidism.

Amplification yielded TCR beta CDR3 regions, with RNA transcripts as the source. The TCR CDR3 first-round RT-PCR relied on the HTBI primer set. TCRdb reprocessed the multiplex PCR reads via MiXCR and lists one record per CDR3 protein. The profile shows fewer than 300,000 distinct CDR3 sequences, about 15% of them singletons. Trimming removed 4 bases from V and 7 bases from J; junction bases left unmatched: 13. Germline V gene lookup returns CDR1 SGHRS and CDR2 YFSETQ. The CDR3 loop spans 16 amino acids. Lactation, pregnancy, other autoimmune disease or uncontrolled infection excluded patients. This clonotype was found many times. What it recognizes is unknown.

The source of this sequence is a woman between 45 and 65 years old with Graves' hyperthyroidism that later progressed to Graves' ophthalmopathy. The sample consisted of blood. V and J are TRBV5-1 and TRBJ2-7, with TRBD2 matching 11 bases. CDR3 sequence: CASSGGLLAGVREQYF. The CDR3 nucleotides read TGCGCCAGCAGCGGGGGACTACTAGCGGGAGTGAGGGAGCAGTACTTC.